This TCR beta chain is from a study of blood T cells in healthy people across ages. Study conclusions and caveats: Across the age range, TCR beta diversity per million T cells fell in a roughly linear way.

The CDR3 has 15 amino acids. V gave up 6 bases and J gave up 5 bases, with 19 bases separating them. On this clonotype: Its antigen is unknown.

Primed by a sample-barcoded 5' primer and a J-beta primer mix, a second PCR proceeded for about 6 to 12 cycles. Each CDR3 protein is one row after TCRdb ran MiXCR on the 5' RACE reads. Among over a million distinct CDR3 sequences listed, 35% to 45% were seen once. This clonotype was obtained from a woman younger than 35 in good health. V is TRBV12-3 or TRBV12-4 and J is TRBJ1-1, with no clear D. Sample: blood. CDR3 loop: CASRIRDSQYTEAFF. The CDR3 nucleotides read TGTGCCAGCAGGATACGGGATTCTCAGTATACTGAAGCTTTCTTT.